This entry concerns a single TCR beta chain. This CDR3 is built from 15 residues. The germline CDR1 and CDR2 sequences are GTSNPN and SVGIG (reference sequence). V lost 5 bases and J lost 4; bases outside the gene matches: 6. The data were taken from a study of cytomegalovirus exposure and HLA in healthy donors. The PCR made use of 60 Vbeta and 13 Jbeta primers. The protocol was immunoSEQ multiplex PCR, while the TCRdb copy is restricted to in-frame clones and leaves out a portion. This table holds some 130,000 clones, less than 85% found once. Healthy bone marrow donors supplied every sample. The specimen was PBMCs. This chain connects TRBV30 to TRBJ2-5, with 14 bases aligning to TRBD2. The clonotype originates from a man between 35 and 55 years old in good health and CMV-seronegative. Here the CDR3 DNA reads TGTGCCTGGGAGGCCGGGACTAGCGGGGGAGAGACCCAGTACTTC. Residues: CAWEAGTSGGETQYF.